This T cell receptor (beta chain) derives from a study of T cell responses to AZD1222 COVID-19 vaccine (dated by TCRdb to the early 2020s). Broadly, across the study: Because spike-specific TCR depth and breadth did not differ between the two schedules, AZD1222 recipients who got a second dose at roughly 4 weeks were pooled with those who got a second dose at roughly 12 weeks. Enrollment into the trials was organized by age into subgroups of 18-55, 56-69 and 70-plus years, and those subgroups contained approximately 150, 30 and 60 TCR-sequenced participants, respectively. TCR sequencing was performed for 233 trial participants, of whom about 200 were given two doses of AZD1222 and 26 were given two doses of MenACWY control vaccine.

Concerning this clone itself: The antigen it binds to is not known. Within one base of it there is no much larger clone, and no base qualities were kept.

The full study reports these points: In the small 56-69-year group, the increase in depth fell short of significance, most likely because of low power. Most participants were white British and females outnumbered males, and the authors suggested that clonal diversity may have been underestimated. Conclusions about previously exposed vaccinees are limited because only 6 or 7 AZD1222 recipients were SARS-CoV-2 seropositive at baseline. Reportedly, close to half of the unique spike-specific TCRs recognized epitopes lying outside the regions that are mutated in the B.1.351 and B.1.1.7 variants. After two AZD1222 doses, both the breadth and the depth of spike-specific TCRs were significantly higher than at day 0 and than in MenACWY recipients. Because no samples from the day 14 peak response were available, repertoires could be characterized only after the peak T cell response. CD4 TCRs associated with the vaccine covered the entire spike protein, and the dominant responses were in regions 160-218 and 743-854.

The germline V gene sets CDR1 to SGHTA and CDR2 to FQGNSA. Including the terminal cysteine and phenylalanine, the CDR3 comprises 13 residues. Only the CDR3 region is kept as DNA, spanning 39 bases read in frame from base 1. Trimming removed 3 bases from V and 4 bases from J; the gene matches leave 2 bases unexplained. The CDR3 regions of human TCRbeta chains were analyzed by immunosequencing. As for how the authors treated the data: TCRs in the repertoires were compared against a reference library of SARS-CoV-2-specific TCRs that had been generated with the MIRA antigen-specificity platform. Breadth meant the fraction of unique TCRs that were SARS-CoV-2-associated, whereas depth meant the fraction of total T cells that were SARS-CoV-2-associated. Using the MIRA data, each spike-specific TCR was assigned both to the spike region to which the TCR was reactive and to a CD4 or CD8 class. Log10-transformed breadth and depth values were compared by one-way ANOVA with Sidak's multiple comparisons tests. In TCRdb, the immuneACCESS table is reduced to in-frame sequences with V and J assigned. These tables do not hold every clone; where another copy was compared, an unresolved V gene accounts for under half, and the others remain unexplained. D and trimming come from the DNA, and the V and J calls and clone size come from that table. This sample has some 190,000 clones in its table, and almost 95% of those were observed once. The ten largest make up approximately 1.3% of the sample.

Taken with the paper, the label for time point translates to: baseline before first vaccination. Vaccinee samples were obtained from the UK trials COV001 and COV002, which included a single-blind randomized controlled phase 2/3 trial of AZD1222 (ChAdOx1 nCoV-19) in healthy adults. For TCRbeta chain sequencing, PBMC samples from trial participants were taken at day 0 and at day 28 after the second dose. Here the sequenced sample was peripheral blood, taken on day 0 of AZD1222 vaccination. The TCR originated in an adult in good health. This chain is built from TRBV7-2 and TRBJ2-7, with 8 bases matching TRBD1. The DNA sequence follows: TGTGCCAGCAGCTTGCAGGGGGCGTACGAGCAGTACTTC. Translation gives CASSLQGAYEQYF. The full variable domain, completed from the reference TRBV7-2 and TRBJ2-7 proteins outside the CDR3, reads GAGVSQSPSNKVTEKGKDVELRCDPISGHTALYWYRQSLGQGLEFLIYFQGNSAPDKSGLPSDRFSAERTGGSVSTLTIQRTQQEDSAVYLCASSLQGAYEQYFGPGTRLTVT.